This is a list of T cell receptor beta chains from one sample in a study of blood T cell repertoires in COVID-19. Here immunoSEQ multiplex PCR was the method, and the copy in TCRdb shows in-frame clones only, minus some. The profile shows under 20,000 clones, 77% of them singletons. The sample was peripheral blood. The receptor source for this set is a man in his sixties or seventies with COVID-19, enrolled during active disease. Both conserved end residues are part of each CDR3. A D gene is named only where the DNA matches it firmly. Expanded clones get a size class; other rows say once, few or many, or leave the size out.

abundance: -
d_gene: -
v_gene: TRBV13
j_gene: TRBJ2-2
CDR3nt: TGTGCCACTACGGACTTTCCGAACACCGGGGAGCTGTTTTTT
CDR3aa: CATTDFPNTGELFF

abundance: few
d_gene: -
v_gene: TRBV2
j_gene: TRBJ2-7
CDR3nt: TGTGCCAGCAGTGAACTAGCTTTCTACGAGCAGTACTTC
CDR3aa: CASSELAFYEQYF

abundance: -
d_gene: -
v_gene: TRBV19
j_gene: TRBJ1-1
CDR3nt: TGTGCCAGCCGGGGGTCCGGGTCTGAAGCTTTCTTT
CDR3aa: CASRGSGSEAFF

abundance: -
d_gene: -
v_gene: TRBV12-3/TRBV12-4
j_gene: TRBJ2-4
CDR3nt: TGTGCCAGCAGTCAACGGGACATTCAGTACTTC
CDR3aa: CASSQRDIQYF

abundance: -
d_gene: TRBD2
v_gene: TRBV18
j_gene: TRBJ2-7
CDR3nt: TGTGCCAGCTCAAATAGCGGGAGCTCCTACGAGCAGTACTTC
CDR3aa: CASSNSGSSYEQYF

abundance: -
d_gene: TRBD2
v_gene: TRBV3-1/TRBV3-2
j_gene: TRBJ2-3
CDR3nt: TGTGCCAGCAGCCTACGGACTAGCGGGAGGACAGATACGCAGTATTTT
CDR3aa: CASSLRTSGRTDTQYF

abundance: -
d_gene: -
v_gene: TRBV30
j_gene: TRBJ1-5
CDR3nt: TGTGCCTGGAGTTCCGCGGCAGGGAACAATCAGCCCCAGCATTTT
CDR3aa: CAWSSAAGNNQPQHF

abundance: once
d_gene: TRBD1
v_gene: TRBV27
j_gene: TRBJ2-7
CDR3nt: TGTGCCAGCAGTTTGATTCCAGGGGGCGAGCAGTACTTC
CDR3aa: CASSLIPGGEQYF

abundance: -
d_gene: -
v_gene: TRBV12-3/TRBV12-4
j_gene: TRBJ1-5
CDR3nt: TGTGCCAGCAGACAGGGTAGGATTCAGCCCCAGCATTTT
CDR3aa: CASRQGRIQPQHF

abundance: -
d_gene: TRBD1
v_gene: TRBV24-1
j_gene: TRBJ2-2
CDR3nt: TGTGCCACCAGCCAACAGGGGTTCAAGGCCGGGGAGCTGTTTTTT
CDR3aa: CATSQQGFKAGELFF

abundance: -
d_gene: -
v_gene: TRBV18
j_gene: TRBJ2-2
CDR3nt: TGTGCCAGCTCACCAAGGCGGGCACCGAACACCGGGGAGCTGTTTTTT
CDR3aa: CASSPRRAPNTGELFF

abundance: -
d_gene: -
v_gene: TRBV25-1
j_gene: TRBJ2-7
CDR3nt: TGTGCCAGCAGTGATGCAGGAAGGGGTTACGAGCAGTACTTC
CDR3aa: CASSDAGRGYEQYF

abundance: -
d_gene: -
v_gene: TRBV27
j_gene: TRBJ2-1
CDR3nt: TGTGCCAGCAGCCAGGTCAGAAAGCCCTACAATGAGCAGTTCTTC
CDR3aa: CASSQVRKPYNEQFF